This TCR beta chain was sequenced in a study of cytomegalovirus exposure and HLA in healthy donors. At the level of the study: The approximately 120 validation repertoires were reported in a later analysis to have been generated on the same platform as the 500 to 700 first-cohort repertoires. Findings and limits, study-wide: Listed as cytomegalovirus-associated were 150 or so TCR beta chains.

V lost 2 bases and J lost 4, with 9 bases in between. CDR1 SGHTA and CDR2 FQGNSA come from the germline V gene. The CDR3 contains 14 residues. TCRdb's copy holds only in-frame clones and misses some; the assay was immunoSEQ multiplex PCR. The data show about 240,000 clones, around nine tenths seen once. With respect to this clone: The antigen remains undetermined.

The TCR was taken from a man aged 18-30 years in good health and CMV-seronegative. Source material: PBMCs. The genes are TRBV7-2 and TRBJ2-1; D unclear. The CDR3 is CASSLMSGYNEQFF. The CDR3 DNA reads TGTGCCAGCAGCTTAATGTCCGGGTACAATGAGCAGTTCTTC.